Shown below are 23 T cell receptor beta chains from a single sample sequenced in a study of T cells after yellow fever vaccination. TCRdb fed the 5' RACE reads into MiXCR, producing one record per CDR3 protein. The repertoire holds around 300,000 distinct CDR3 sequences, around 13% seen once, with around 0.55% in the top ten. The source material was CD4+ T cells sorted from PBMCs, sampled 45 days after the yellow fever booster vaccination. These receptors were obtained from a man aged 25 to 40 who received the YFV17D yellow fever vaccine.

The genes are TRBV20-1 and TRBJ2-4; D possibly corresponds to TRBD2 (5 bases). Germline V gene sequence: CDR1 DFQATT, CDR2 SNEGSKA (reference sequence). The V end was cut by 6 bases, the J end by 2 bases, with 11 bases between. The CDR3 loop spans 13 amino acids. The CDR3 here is CSARRGSKNIQYF. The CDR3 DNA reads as TGCAGTGCCAGGAGAGGGTCCAAAAACATTCAGTACTTC.

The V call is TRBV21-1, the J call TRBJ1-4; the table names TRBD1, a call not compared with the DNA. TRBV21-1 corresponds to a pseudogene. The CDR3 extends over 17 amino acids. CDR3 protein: CASSFGRDRDELTKLFF. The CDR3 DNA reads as TGTGCCAGCAGCTTCGGCCGGGACAGGGATGAGCTCACGAAACTGTTTTTT.

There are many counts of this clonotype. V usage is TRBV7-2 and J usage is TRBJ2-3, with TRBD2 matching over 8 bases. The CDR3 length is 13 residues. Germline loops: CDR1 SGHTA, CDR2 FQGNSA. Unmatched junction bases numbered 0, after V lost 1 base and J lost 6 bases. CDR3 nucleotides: TGTGCCAGCAGCTTAGAGCGGGAGGATACGCAGTATTTT. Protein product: CASSLEREDTQYF.

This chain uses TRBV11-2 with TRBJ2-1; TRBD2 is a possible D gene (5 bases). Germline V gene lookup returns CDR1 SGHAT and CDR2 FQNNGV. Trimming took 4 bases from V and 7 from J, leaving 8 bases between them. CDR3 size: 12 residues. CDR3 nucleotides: TGTGCCAGCAGCTCAAGCGGAAATGAGCAGTTCTTC. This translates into CASSSSGNEQFF.

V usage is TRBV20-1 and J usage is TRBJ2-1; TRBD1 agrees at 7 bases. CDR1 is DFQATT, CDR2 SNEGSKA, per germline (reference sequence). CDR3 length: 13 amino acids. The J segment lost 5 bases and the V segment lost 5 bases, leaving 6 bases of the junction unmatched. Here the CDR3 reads CSAPRDSHNEQFF. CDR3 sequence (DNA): TGCAGTGCTCCCCGGGACAGTCACAATGAGCAGTTCTTC.

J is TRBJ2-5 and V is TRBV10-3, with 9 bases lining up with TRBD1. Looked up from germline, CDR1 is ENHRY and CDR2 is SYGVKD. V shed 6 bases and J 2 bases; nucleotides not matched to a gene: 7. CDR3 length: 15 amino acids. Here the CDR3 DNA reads TGTGCCATCAGCACTACAGGGGGCGGGCAAGAGACCCAGTACTTC. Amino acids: CAISTTGGGQETQYF.

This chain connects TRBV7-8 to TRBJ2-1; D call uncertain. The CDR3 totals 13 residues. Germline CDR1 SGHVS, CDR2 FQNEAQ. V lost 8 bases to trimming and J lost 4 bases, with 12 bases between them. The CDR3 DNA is TGTGCCAGCGGTAACTCCTCGTACAATGAGCAGTTCTTC. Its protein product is CASGNSSYNEQFF. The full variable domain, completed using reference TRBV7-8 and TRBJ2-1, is GAGVSQSPRYKVAKRGQDVALRCDPISGHVSLFWYQQALGQGPEFLTYFQNEAQLDKSGLPSDRFFAERPEGSVSTLKIQRTQQEDSAVYLCASGNSSYNEQFFGPGTRLTVL.

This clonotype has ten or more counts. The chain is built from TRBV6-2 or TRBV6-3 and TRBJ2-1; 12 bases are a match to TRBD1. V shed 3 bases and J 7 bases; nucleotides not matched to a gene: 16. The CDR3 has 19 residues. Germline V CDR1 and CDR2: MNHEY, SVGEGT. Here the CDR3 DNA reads TGTGCCAGCAGTTATTCCGGGACAGGGGGCGCTTCGACTGGGAATGAGCAGTTCTTC. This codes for CASSYSGTGGASTGNEQFF.

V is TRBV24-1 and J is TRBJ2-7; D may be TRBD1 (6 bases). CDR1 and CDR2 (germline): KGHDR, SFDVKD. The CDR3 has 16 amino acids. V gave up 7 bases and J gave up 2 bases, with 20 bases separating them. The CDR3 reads CATSPGKTGATYEQYF. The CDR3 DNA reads TGTGCCACCAGCCCGGGGAAGACAGGAGCAACCTACGAGCAGTACTTC.

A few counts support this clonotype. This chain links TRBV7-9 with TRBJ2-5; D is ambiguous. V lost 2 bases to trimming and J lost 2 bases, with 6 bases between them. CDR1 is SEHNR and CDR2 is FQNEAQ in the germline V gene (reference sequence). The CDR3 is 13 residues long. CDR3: CASSLYGQETQYF. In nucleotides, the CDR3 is TGTGCCAGCAGCTTATATGGGCAAGAGACCCAGTACTTC. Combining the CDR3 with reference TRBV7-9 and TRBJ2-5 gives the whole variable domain DTGVSQNPRHKITKRGQNVTFRCDPISEHNRLYWYRQTLGQGPEFLTYFQNEAQLEKSRLLSDRFSAERPKGSFSTLEIQRTEQGDSAMYLCASSLYGQETQYFGPGTRLLVL.

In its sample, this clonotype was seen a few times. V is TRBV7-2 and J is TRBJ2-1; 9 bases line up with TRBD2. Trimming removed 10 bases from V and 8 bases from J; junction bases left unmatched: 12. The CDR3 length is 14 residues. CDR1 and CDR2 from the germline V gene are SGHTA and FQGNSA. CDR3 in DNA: TGTGCCACCCGGGGTGCGGGAGGGAGCTATGAGCAGTTCTTC. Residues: CATRGAGGSYEQFF.

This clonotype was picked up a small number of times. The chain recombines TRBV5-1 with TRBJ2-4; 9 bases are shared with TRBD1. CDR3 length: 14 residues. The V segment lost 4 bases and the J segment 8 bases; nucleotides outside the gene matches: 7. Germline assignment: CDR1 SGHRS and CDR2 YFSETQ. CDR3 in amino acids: CASSPGQGTDIQYF. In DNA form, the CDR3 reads TGCGCCAGCAGCCCGGGACAGGGAACGGACATTCAGTACTTC.

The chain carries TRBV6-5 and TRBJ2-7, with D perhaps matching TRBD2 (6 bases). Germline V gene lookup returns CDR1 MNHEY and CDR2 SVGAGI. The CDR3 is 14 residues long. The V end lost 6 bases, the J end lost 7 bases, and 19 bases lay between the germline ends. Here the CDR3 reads CASSLTGTSTEQYF. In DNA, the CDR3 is TGTGCCAGCAGCTTAACCGGGACTTCTACTGAGCAGTACTTC.

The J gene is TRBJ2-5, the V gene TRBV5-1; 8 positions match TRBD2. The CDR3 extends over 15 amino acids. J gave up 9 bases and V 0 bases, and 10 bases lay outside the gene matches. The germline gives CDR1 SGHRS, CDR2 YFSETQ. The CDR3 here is CASSLVTGGPEAQYF. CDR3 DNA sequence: TGCGCCAGCAGCTTGGTAACGGGAGGGCCGGAGGCCCAGTACTTC.

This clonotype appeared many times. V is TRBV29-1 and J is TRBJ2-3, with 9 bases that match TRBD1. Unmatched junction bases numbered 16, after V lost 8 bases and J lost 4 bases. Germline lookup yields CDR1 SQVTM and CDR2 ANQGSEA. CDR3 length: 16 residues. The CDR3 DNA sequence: TGCAGCACACTTAGCCGGTGGACAGGGGTGGCAGATACGCAGTATTTT. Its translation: CSTLSRWTGVADTQYF.

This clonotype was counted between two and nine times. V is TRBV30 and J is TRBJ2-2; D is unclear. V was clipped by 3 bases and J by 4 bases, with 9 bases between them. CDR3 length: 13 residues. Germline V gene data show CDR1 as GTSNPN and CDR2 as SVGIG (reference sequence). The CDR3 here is CAWRLAGTGELFF. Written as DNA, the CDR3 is TGTGCCTGGAGGCTCGCAGGCACCGGGGAGCTGTTTTTT.

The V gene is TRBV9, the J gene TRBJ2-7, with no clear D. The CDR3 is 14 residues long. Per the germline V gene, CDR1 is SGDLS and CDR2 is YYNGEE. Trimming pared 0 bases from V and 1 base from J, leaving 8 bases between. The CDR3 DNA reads TGTGCCAGCAGCGTAGAAGGCTCATCCTACGAGCAGTACTTC. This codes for CASSVEGSSYEQYF.

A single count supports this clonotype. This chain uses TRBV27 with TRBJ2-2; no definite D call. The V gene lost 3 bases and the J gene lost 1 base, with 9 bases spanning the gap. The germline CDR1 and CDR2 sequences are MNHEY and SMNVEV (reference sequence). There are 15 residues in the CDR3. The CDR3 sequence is CASSLRSMNTGELFF. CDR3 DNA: TGTGCCAGCAGTTTGCGCTCGATGAACACCGGGGAGCTGTTTTTT.

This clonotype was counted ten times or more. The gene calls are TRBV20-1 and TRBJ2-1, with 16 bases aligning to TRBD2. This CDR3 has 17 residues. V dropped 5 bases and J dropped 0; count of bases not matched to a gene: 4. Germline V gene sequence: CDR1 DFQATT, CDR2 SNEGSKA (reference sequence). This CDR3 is CSARGLAGGSSYNEQFF. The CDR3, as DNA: TGCAGTGCTCGGGGACTAGCGGGAGGGAGCTCCTACAATGAGCAGTTCTTC.

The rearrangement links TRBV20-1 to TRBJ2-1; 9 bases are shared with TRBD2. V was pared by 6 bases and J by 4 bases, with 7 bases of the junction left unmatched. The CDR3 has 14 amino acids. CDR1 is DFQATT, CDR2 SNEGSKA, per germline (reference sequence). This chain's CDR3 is CSAQGSGSYNEQFF. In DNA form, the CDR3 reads TGCAGTGCCCAGGGTAGCGGGAGTTACAATGAGCAGTTCTTC.

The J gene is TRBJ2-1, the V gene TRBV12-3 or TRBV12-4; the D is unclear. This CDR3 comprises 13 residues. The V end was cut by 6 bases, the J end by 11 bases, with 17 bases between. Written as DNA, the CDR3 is TGTGCCAGCAGCTCTCCGTTCCCTAATAAGCAGTTCTTC. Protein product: CASSSPFPNKQFF.

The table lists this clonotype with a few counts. CDR3 DNA: TGTGCCAGCAGCTTCGCCGGGCTGGGGAACATTCAGTACTTC. Protein: CASSFAGLGNIQYF. The chain is built from TRBV5-5 and TRBJ2-4; D not certain. The germline gives CDR1 SGHKS, CDR2 YYEKEE (reference sequence). V was cut by 2 bases and J by 7 bases, with 13 bases left in between. The CDR3 totals 14 residues.

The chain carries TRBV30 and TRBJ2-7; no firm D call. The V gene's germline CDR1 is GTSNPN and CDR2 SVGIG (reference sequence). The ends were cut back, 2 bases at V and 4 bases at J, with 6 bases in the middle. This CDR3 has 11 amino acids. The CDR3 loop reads CAWSNGYEQYF. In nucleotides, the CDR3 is TGTGCCTGGAGTAACGGGTACGAGCAGTACTTC.